The 4 T cell receptor beta chains reported below all come from one sample, sequenced in a study of blood T cell repertoires in COVID-19. Data came from immunoSEQ multiplex PCR; TCRdb stores just in-frame clones and leaves some out. This sample has just over 250,000 clones, with more than 90% found just once. Sequenced sample: peripheral blood. The source is a person under 30 with COVID-19, enrolled during active disease.

The CDR3 loop reads CASSLEMGLAGKETQYF. In DNA form, the CDR3 reads TGTGCCAGCAGCTTAGAGATGGGACTAGCGGGCAAAGAGACCCAGTACTTC. The rearrangement joins TRBV11-2 to TRBJ2-5; 12 nucleotides agree with TRBD2. Germline V gene data show CDR1 as SGHAT and CDR2 as FQNNGV. V was clipped by 0 bases and J by 3 bases; unmatched bases: 5. The CDR3 totals 17 residues. The full variable domain, completed using reference TRBV11-2 and TRBJ2-5, is EAGVAQSPRYKIIEKRQSVAFWCNPISGHATLYWYQQILGQGPKLLIQFQNNGVVDDSQLPKDRFSAERLKGVDSTLKIQPAKLEDSAVYLCASSLEMGLAGKETQYFGPGTRLLVL.

This chain links TRBV6-5 with TRBJ2-3, with D unresolved. The V end lost 8 bases, the J end lost 2 bases, and 17 bases lay between the germline ends. The CDR3 runs to 15 residues. Per germline, CDR1 MNHEY and CDR2 SVGAGI. In DNA, the CDR3 is TGTGCCAGCTACGGTTCGACTTTATTCACAGATACGCAGTATTTT. Protein product: CASYGSTLFTDTQYF.

In DNA form, the CDR3 reads TGTGCCAGCAGCTTAGCGAGGCTAGCCCAGCCTGACATTCAGTACTTC. It specifies CASSLARLAQPDIQYF. The rearrangement uses TRBV7-9 and TRBJ2-4; D is perhaps TRBD2 (5 bases). V shed 0 bases and J shed 8 bases, with 17 bases lying between them. Germline V gene sequence: CDR1 SEHNR, CDR2 FQNEAQ (reference sequence). This CDR3 has 16 amino acids.

This clone was found a few times. This chain connects TRBV18 to TRBJ1-6; 7 bases map to TRBD1. J was trimmed by 10 bases and V by 2 bases; bases with no gene match: 11. The CDR3 contains 16 residues. The V gene's germline CDR1 is KGHSH and CDR2 LQKENI. The CDR3 reads CASSPIGDRVDSPLHF. As DNA, the CDR3 is TGTGCCAGCTCACCAATCGGAGACAGGGTTGACTCACCCCTCCACTTT.